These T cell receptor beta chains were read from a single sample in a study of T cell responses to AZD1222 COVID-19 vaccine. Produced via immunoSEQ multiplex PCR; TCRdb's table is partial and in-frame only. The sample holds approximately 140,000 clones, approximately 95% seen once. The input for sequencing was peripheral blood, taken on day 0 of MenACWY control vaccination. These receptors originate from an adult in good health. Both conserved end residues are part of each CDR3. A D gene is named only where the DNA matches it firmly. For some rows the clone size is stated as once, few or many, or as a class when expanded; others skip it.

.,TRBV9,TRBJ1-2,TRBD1,TGTGCCAGCAGCCGGACAGGGATTAACTATGGCTACACCTTC,CASSRTGINYGYTF
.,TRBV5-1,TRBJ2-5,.,TGCGCCAGCAGCTTGGTCGGGACGAGTCCGAGGGAGACCCAGTACTTC,CASSLVGTSPRETQYF
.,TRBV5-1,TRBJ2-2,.,TGCGCCAGCAGCTTGGACGGAAACACCGGGGAGCTGTTTTTT,CASSLDGNTGELFF
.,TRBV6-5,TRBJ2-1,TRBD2,TGTGCCAGCAGTTTCTCTAGCGGGGAAGCCTACAATGAGCAGTTCTTC,CASSFSSGEAYNEQFF
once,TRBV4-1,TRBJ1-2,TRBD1,TGCGCCAGCAGCCAAGAAGGGACAGGGGGGAACTATGGCTACACCTTC,CASSQEGTGGNYGYTF
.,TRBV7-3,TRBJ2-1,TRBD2,TGTGCCAGCAGAAGTACAGCGGGACCCTACAATGAGCAGTTCTTC,CASRSTAGPYNEQFF
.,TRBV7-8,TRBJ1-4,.,TGTGCCAGCGGACGGGCAGATGAAAAACTGTTTTTT,CASGRADEKLFF
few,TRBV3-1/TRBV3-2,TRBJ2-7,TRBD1,TGTGCCAGCAGCCAAGGACAGGGCTACGAGCAGTACTTC,CASSQGQGYEQYF
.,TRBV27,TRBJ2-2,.,TGTGCCAGCAGTTTTCTTCCCCGCCGGGAGCTGTTTTTT,CASSFLPRRELFF
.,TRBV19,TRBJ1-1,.,TGTGCCAGTAGTATGTTAAGTGGACTCCTGAGGACTGAAGCTTTCTTT,CASSMLSGLLRTEAFF
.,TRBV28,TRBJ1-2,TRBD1,TGTGCCAGCAGGTCCGCAGGGGGCGCGGGAGGCTACACCTTC,CASRSAGGAGGYTF
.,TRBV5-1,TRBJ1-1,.,TGCGCCAGCAGCCAAATGCCGGGGCCGTTGAACACTGAAGCTTTCTTT,CASSQMPGPLNTEAFF
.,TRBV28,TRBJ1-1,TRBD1,TGTGCCAGCAGACCATTAACAGGGGCCCTGGGCACTGAAGCTTTCTTT,CASRPLTGALGTEAFF
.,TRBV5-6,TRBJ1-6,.,TGTGCCAGCAGCTTGCGAGGAGCCGATCAATCACCCCTCCACTTT,CASSLRGADQSPLHF
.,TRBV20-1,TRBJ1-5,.,TGCAGTGCTAGTGGGGATAGCAATCAGCCCCAGCATTTT,CSASGDSNQPQHF
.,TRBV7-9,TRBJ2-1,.,TGTGCCAGCGGCCCAAGGCGGACGCAGGAGGAGCAGTTCTTC,CASGPRRTQEEQFF
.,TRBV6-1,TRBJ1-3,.,TGTGCCAGCAGTGGGACAGCCTTTCTACCTGGAAACACCATATATTTT,CASSGTAFLPGNTIYF
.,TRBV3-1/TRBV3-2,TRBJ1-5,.,TGTGCCAGCAGCGGGGGTCTCGGGCCCCAGCATTTT,CASSGGLGPQHF
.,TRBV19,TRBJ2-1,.,TGTGCCAGTAGTCTTGACGGTAGTGAGCAGTTCTTC,CASSLDGSEQFF
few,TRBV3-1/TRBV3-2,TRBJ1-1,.,TGTGCCAGCAGCCAATACACAATTCGACGCGAAGCTTTCTTT,CASSQYTIRREAFF
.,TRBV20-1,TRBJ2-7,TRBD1,TGCAGTGCTAGTGACAGGGGGCTCTCCTACGAGCAGTACTTC,CSASDRGLSYEQYF
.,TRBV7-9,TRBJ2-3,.,TGTGCCAGCAGCTTATTGAGCGCAGAGTTTAGGGATACGCAGTATTTT,CASSLLSAEFRDTQYF
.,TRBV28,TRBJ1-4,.,TGTGCGACCGGGACACTGAATGAAAAACTGTTTTTT,CATGTLNEKLFF
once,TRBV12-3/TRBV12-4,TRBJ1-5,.,TGTGCCAGCAGTTTAGTTGCTCAGCCCCAGCATTTT,CASSLVAQPQHF
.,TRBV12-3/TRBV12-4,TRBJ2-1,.,TGTGCCAGCAGTTCGGGACCAGACAATGAGCAGTTCTTC,CASSSGPDNEQFF
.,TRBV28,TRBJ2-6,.,TGTGCCAGCAGTTTCGCGGCGGCAAACTCTGGGGCCAACGTCCTGACTTTC,CASSFAAANSGANVLTF
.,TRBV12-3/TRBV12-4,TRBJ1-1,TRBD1,TGTGCCAGCAGTCCTGGGGACAGGTCGGAAGCTTTCTTT,CASSPGDRSEAFF
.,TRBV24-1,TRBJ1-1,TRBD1,TGTGCCACCAGTGAATCGGGGGACAGTGAAGCTTTCTTT,CATSESGDSEAFF
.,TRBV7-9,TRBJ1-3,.,TGTGCCAGCAGCTTAGTACCCTTCTCTGGAAACACCATATATTTT,CASSLVPFSGNTIYF
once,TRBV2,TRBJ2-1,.,TGTGCCAGCAGCCGAGCGGAGTACAATGAGCAGTTCTTC,CASSRAEYNEQFF
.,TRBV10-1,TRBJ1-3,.,TGCGCCAGCAGTGAGTCGGGGGGTGGAAACACCATATATTTT,CASSESGGGNTIYF
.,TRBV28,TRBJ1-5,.,TGTGCCAGCAGCCGTCTTCCAGGGGCGGGAGGGCCCCAGCATTTT,CASSRLPGAGGPQHF
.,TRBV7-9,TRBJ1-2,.,TGTGCCAGCAGCCCAGAGGGCCTTGGCTACACCTTC,CASSPEGLGYTF
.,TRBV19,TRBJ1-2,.,TGTGCCAGTAGTATCCGTTTGACTAACTATGGCTACACCTTC,CASSIRLTNYGYTF
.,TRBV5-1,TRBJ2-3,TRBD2,TGCGCCAGCAGCCTCGGCGGACTAGGCCGCACAGATACGCAGTATTTT,CASSLGGLGRTDTQYF
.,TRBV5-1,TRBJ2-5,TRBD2,TGCGCCAGCAGCTTGGCCGGGACTAGCCAAGAGACCCAGTACTTC,CASSLAGTSQETQYF
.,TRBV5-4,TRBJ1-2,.,TGTGCCAGCAGCTTGGACGGAGAAGCTAACTATGGCTACACCTTC,CASSLDGEANYGYTF
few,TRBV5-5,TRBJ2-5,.,TGTGCCAGCAGCTCCTGGACCCAAGAGACCCAGTACTTC,CASSSWTQETQYF
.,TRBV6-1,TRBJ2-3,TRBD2,TGTGCCAGCAGTGTAACTAGCGGTTCCTTTTACACAGATACGCAGTATTTT,CASSVTSGSFYTDTQYF
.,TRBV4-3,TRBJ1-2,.,TGCGCCAGCAGCCATAGGGACCTACGACTTGGCTACACCTTC,CASSHRDLRLGYTF
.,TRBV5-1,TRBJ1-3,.,TGCGCCAGCAGCTTGACAAACTCTGGAAACACCATATATTTT,CASSLTNSGNTIYF
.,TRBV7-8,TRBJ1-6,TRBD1,TGTGCCAGCAGCTTGGTGACAGGGGGCAGATCACCCCTCCACTTT,CASSLVTGGRSPLHF
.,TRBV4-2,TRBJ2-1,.,TGTGCCAGCAGCTATTATCAGGTAGTCTCCTACAATGAGCAGTTCTTC,CASSYYQVVSYNEQFF
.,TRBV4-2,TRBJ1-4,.,TGTGCCAGCAGCCAAGTGAGAGGAAAACTGTTTTTT,CASSQVRGKLFF
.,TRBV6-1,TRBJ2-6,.,TGTGCCATCGCGCCAGGTTCTGGGGCCAACGTCCTGACTTTC,CAIAPGSGANVLTF
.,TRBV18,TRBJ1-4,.,TGTGCCAGCTCACAAACGGGGGGTTTCGATGAAAAACTGTTTTTT,CASSQTGGFDEKLFF